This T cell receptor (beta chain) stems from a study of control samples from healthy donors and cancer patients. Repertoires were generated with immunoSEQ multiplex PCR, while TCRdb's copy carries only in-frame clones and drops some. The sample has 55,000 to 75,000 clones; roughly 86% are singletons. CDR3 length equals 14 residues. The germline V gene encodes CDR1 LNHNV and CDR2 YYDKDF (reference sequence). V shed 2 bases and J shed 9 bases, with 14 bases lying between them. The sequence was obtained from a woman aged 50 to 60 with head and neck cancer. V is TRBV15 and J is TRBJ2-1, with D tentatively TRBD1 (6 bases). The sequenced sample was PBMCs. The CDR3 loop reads CATSRTLRGVEQFF. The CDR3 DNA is TGTGCCACCAGCAGAACCCTCAGGGGCGTTGAGCAGTTCTTC.